These 20 T cell receptor beta chains were sequenced from one sample in a study of blood T cell repertoires in COVID-19. Repertoires were generated with immunoSEQ multiplex PCR, while TCRdb's copy carries only in-frame clones and drops some. The sample has about 190,000 clones; less than 85% are singletons. Sequenced: peripheral blood. These TCRs come from a woman aged 45-60 years with acute or convalescent COVID-19.

The V gene is TRBV18, the J gene TRBJ1-2; 7 bases map to TRBD1. CDR1 KGHSH and CDR2 LQKENI come from the germline V gene. The ends lost 3 bases at V and 6 bases at J; junction bases unmatched: 10. CDR3 length: 15 amino acids. CDR3 loop: CASSPLGTEINGYTF. The CDR3 DNA sequence: TGTGCCAGCTCACCTCTCGGGACAGAAATCAATGGCTACACCTTC.

This clone appeared a single time. The chain carries TRBV9 and TRBJ2-3; 8 positions agree with TRBD1. Looked up from germline, CDR1 is SGDLS and CDR2 is YYNGEE. Losses at the gene ends were 0 bases for V and 2 bases for J; bases not matched to a gene: 5. The CDR3 spans 16 residues. This CDR3 reads CASSVGAGQVTDTQYF. The CDR3 coding sequence is TGTGCCAGCAGCGTAGGGGCGGGACAGGTCACAGATACGCAGTATTTT.

This chain joins TRBV29-1 and TRBJ2-7, with 7 bases matching TRBD2. The V and J ends lost 5 bases and 2 bases, in that order; junction bases with no gene match: 15. This CDR3 is built from 16 residues. Germline assignment: CDR1 SQVTM and CDR2 ANQGSEA. CDR3 DNA: TGCAGCGTTTGGGGGGGTGAGTGGGAGGGCCCCTACGAGCAGTACTTC. Amino acid sequence: CSVWGGEWEGPYEQYF.

V gene TRBV6-2 or TRBV6-3 combines with J gene TRBJ2-1; 10 bases map to TRBD1. V trimming: 2 bases; J trimming: 3 bases; junction bases outside the gene matches: 4. The CDR3 spans 16 residues. Germline CDR1 reads MNHEY; CDR2 reads SVGEGT. CDR3 residues: CASSYRGTGDYNEQFF. CDR3 DNA: TGTGCCAGCAGTTACCGCGGGACAGGGGACTACAATGAGCAGTTCTTC.

A single count supports this clone. The gene calls are TRBV18 and TRBJ1-1; 11 nucleotides match TRBD1. V gave up 6 bases and J gave up 5 bases; unmatched junction bases: 8. Germline V CDR1 and CDR2: KGHSH, LQKENI. The CDR3 loop spans 15 amino acids. CDR3 in amino acids: CASSPRTGGLTEAFF. CDR3 coding DNA: TGTGCCAGCTCCCCCCGGACAGGGGGCTTGACTGAAGCTTTCTTT.

This sequence joins TRBV28 and TRBJ2-3; TRBD2 might be the D (6 bases). CDR1 MDHEN and CDR2 SYDVKM come from the germline V gene. CDR3 length equals 14 residues. Trimming stripped 5 bases from V and 3 bases from J, with 12 bases between. CDR3 bases: TGTGCCAGCAGTCCGGGAGCCCCTACAGATACGCAGTATTTT. Translating gives CASSPGAPTDTQYF. Using reference TRBV28 and TRBJ2-3 for the parts outside the CDR3, the full variable domain is DVKVTQSSRYLVKRTGEKVFLECVQDMDHENMFWYRQDPGLGLRLIYFSYDVKMKEKGDIPEGYSVSREKKERFSLILESASTNQTSMYLCASSPGAPTDTQYFGPGTRLTVL.

This chain links TRBV19 with TRBJ1-1; D is uncertain. This CDR3 is built from 13 residues. V was trimmed by 5 bases and J by 4 bases, leaving 11 bases between them. Per the germline V gene, CDR1 is LNHDA and CDR2 is SQIVND (reference sequence). The CDR3 spells CASSPWASTEAFF. The CDR3 DNA sequence: TGTGCCAGTAGTCCATGGGCCTCCACTGAAGCTTTCTTT.

This chain uses TRBV25-1 with TRBJ2-3; TRBD2 aligns across 8 bases. In germline, CDR1 is MGHDK, CDR2 SYGVNS. Trimming at V came to 0 bases and at J to 0 bases, leaving 5 bases not matched to a gene. The CDR3 covers 17 residues. CDR3 loop: CASSEYKLAGSTDTQYF. The CDR3 coding sequence is TGTGCCAGCAGTGAATATAAGCTAGCGGGTAGCACAGATACGCAGTATTTT.

This chain connects TRBV4-3 to TRBJ1-3; D is unresolved. This CDR3 has 14 residues. The V and J ends lost 0 bases and 0 bases respectively, with 3 bases between them. Germline V gives CDR1 LGHNA, CDR2 YSLEER. The CDR3 sequence is CASSQDSSGNTIYF. DNA of the CDR3: TGCGCCAGCAGCCAAGACAGCTCTGGAAACACCATATATTTT.

This chain links TRBV3-1 (or the pseudogene TRBV3-2) with TRBJ1-6; 9 nucleotides match TRBD1. CDR3 length equals 16 residues. Germline CDR1 and CDR2: LGHDT and YNNKEL (reference sequence). V was clipped by 2 bases and J by 8 bases; unmatched bases: 7. CDR3 bases: TGTGCCAGCAGCCAAAGAGGTGGACAGGGGTATTCACCCCTCCACTTT. This sequence encodes CASSQRGGQGYSPLHF.

The V and J genes are TRBV5-4 and TRBJ1-4; D perhaps matches TRBD1 (5 bases). The CDR3 sequence is 15 residues long. Trimming took 4 bases from V and 6 from J, leaving 16 bases between them. From germline, CDR1 is SGHNT and CDR2 YYREEE (reference sequence). The CDR3 region has the DNA TGTGCCAGCAGCCCGGGGGTGGCCCAATATGAAAAACTGTTTTTT. This encodes CASSPGVAQYEKLFF.

The CDR3 region is CASSKEPESNSPLHF. In DNA, the CDR3 is TGTGCCAGCAGCAAAGAACCAGAATCCAATTCACCCCTCCACTTT. The chain has TRBV9 and TRBJ1-6; D unresolved. Trimming left V 4 bases short and J 7 bases short, with 15 bases between. This CDR3 has 15 amino acids. The germline V gene has CDR1 SGDLS and CDR2 YYNGEE.

This clone was recorded many times. The chain has TRBV10-3 and TRBJ1-1; D is possibly TRBD1 (6 bases). Germline CDR1 is ENHRY and CDR2 is SYGVKD. The CDR3 is 13 residues long. The germline V and J ends were trimmed by 10 bases and 4 bases, with 16 bases remaining between them. The CDR3 nucleotides read TGTGCCACCTCGGGACAAAGCTCCACTGAAGCTTTCTTT. Its protein is CATSGQSSTEAFF.

J is TRBJ2-7 and V is TRBV28; TRBD2 agrees at 7 bases. The V and J ends lost 10 bases and 2 bases, in that order; junction bases with no gene match: 5. Germline lookup yields CDR1 MDHEN and CDR2 SYDVKM. The CDR3 consists of 12 residues. This CDR3 reads CATLAEPYEQYF. The CDR3 DNA sequence: TGTGCCACCCTAGCGGAGCCCTACGAGCAGTACTTC.

J is TRBJ2-1 and V is TRBV5-4; possibly TRBD2 for D (5 bases). The CDR3 loop spans 14 amino acids. Germline lookup yields CDR1 SGHNT and CDR2 YYREEE (reference sequence). V lost 0 bases, J lost 10 bases, and 14 bases lay in between. The CDR3 region is CASSLVFPGNEQFF. Written as DNA, the CDR3 is TGTGCCAGCAGCTTGGTCTTTCCCGGGAACGAGCAGTTCTTC.

The chain couples TRBV18 to TRBJ2-3; 7 nucleotides align to TRBD1. V was clipped by 2 bases and J by 2 bases; unmatched bases: 1. The CDR3 has 14 amino acids. In germline, CDR1 is KGHSH, CDR2 LQKENI. CDR3 sequence (DNA): TGTGCCAGCTCACCAAGGGGGCCCACAGATACGCAGTATTTT. The encoded protein is CASSPRGPTDTQYF.

The gene calls are TRBV28 and TRBJ1-5; TRBD1 matches at 9 bases. The CDR3 is made up of 17 amino acids. In germline, CDR1 is MDHEN, CDR2 SYDVKM. The J segment lost 0 bases and the V segment lost 4 bases, leaving 7 bases of the junction unmatched. The CDR3 loop is CASSSVGTGNSNQPQHF. CDR3 nucleotides: TGTGCCAGCAGTTCCGTCGGGACAGGGAATAGCAATCAGCCCCAGCATTTT.

The chain uses TRBV6-6 and TRBJ2-2; 10 nucleotides agree with TRBD2. This CDR3 contains 15 residues. J was trimmed by 5 bases and V by 10 bases; bases with no gene match: 10. Germline V CDR1 and CDR2: MNHNY, SVGAGI (reference sequence). Here the CDR3 reads CAIYSGRSGTGELFF. The DNA for the CDR3 is TGTGCCATCTATAGCGGGAGGAGTGGAACCGGGGAGCTGTTTTTT.

This chain links TRBV27 with TRBJ2-7, with a possible D match to TRBD2 (6 bases). V lost 5 bases and J lost 3, with 17 bases in between. CDR3 length: 15 amino acids. Germline loops: CDR1 MNHEY, CDR2 SMNVEV (reference sequence). The CDR3 DNA reads TGTGCCAGCAGTAAAGGGGCGGGAAGGGACTACGAGCAGTACTTC. As protein: CASSKGAGRDYEQYF.

The V call is TRBV4-2, the J call TRBJ1-2; D ambiguous. The V gene lost 3 bases and the J gene lost 4 bases, with 15 bases spanning the gap. The CDR3 has 15 amino acids. The V gene's germline CDR1 is LGHNA and CDR2 YNFKEQ. The CDR3 sequence: CASSQPTLFGYGYTF. DNA for the CDR3: TGTGCCAGCAGCCAGCCAACCCTCTTCGGCTATGGCTACACCTTC.